A single sample is the source of the 28 T cell receptor beta chains below, sequenced in a study of CD8+ T cells in alopecia areata. After isolation, RNA underwent reverse transcription to generate cDNA as the sequencing template. Data came from immunoSEQ multiplex PCR; TCRdb stores just in-frame clones and leaves some out. The sample includes about 130,000 clones, roughly 50% of them seen just once. This specimen consisted of CD4+ T cells sorted from blood, obtained at week 0. These receptors all stem from a human donor with alopecia areata.

In this sample, this clone turned up a few times. This sequence joins TRBV5-6 and TRBJ1-2, with D tentatively TRBD1 (5 bases). CDR1 and CDR2 (germline): SGHDT, YYEEEE. This CDR3 contains 12 residues. The germline V and J ends were trimmed by 4 bases and 7 bases, with 11 bases remaining between them. CDR3 nucleotides: TGTGCCAGCAGCAGCCTGGGGGTTGGCTACACCTTC. Translated: CASSSLGVGYTF.

This chain links TRBV28 with TRBJ2-1; D gene uncertain. CDR3 length: 11 amino acids. CDR1 is MDHEN and CDR2 is SYDVKM in the germline V gene. V was shortened by 2 bases and J by 15 bases, with 11 bases between the two germline ends. The CDR3 sequence: CASSLKGNPFF. The CDR3 DNA sequence: TGTGCCAGCAGTTTAAAGGGCAATCCGTTCTTC.

The V call is TRBV2, the J call TRBJ2-2, with unresolved D. Germline values: CDR1 SNHLY, CDR2 FYNNEI. Trimming cost V 6 bases and J 2 bases, with 10 bases left between them. The CDR3 is made up of 14 amino acids. This CDR3 is CASRRVPNTGELFF. DNA for the CDR3: TGTGCCAGCAGACGTGTACCCAACACCGGGGAGCTGTTTTTT.

This clone has just a few counts. The chain links TRBV10-3 to TRBJ2-7; no definite D call. The CDR3 loop spans 11 amino acids. Trimming stripped 5 bases from V and 3 bases from J, with 5 bases between. From germline, CDR1 is ENHRY and CDR2 SYGVKD. CDR3 residues: CAISLGYEQYF. For the CDR3, the DNA is TGTGCCATCAGTTTGGGCTACGAGCAGTACTTC.

The chain combines TRBV2 with TRBJ2-1; 7 positions agree with TRBD2. The junction had 6 bases not matched to a gene; V was cut back by 3 bases and J by 10 bases. The CDR3 contains 13 residues. Germline V lookup: CDR1 SNHLY, CDR2 FYNNEI. The CDR3 loop is CASSDWNSGEQFF. The DNA of the CDR3 is TGTGCCAGCAGTGATTGGAATAGCGGGGAGCAGTTCTTC.

The chain uses TRBV7-2 and TRBJ1-5; D is perhaps TRBD1 (6 bases). The germline CDR1 and CDR2 sequences are SGHTA and FQGNSA. The CDR3 loop spans 15 amino acids. V was clipped by 4 bases and J by 6 bases, with 16 bases between them. The CDR3 bases are TGTGCCAGCAGCTCGGTCACAGGGTTTGGTCAGCCCCAGCATTTT. It translates to CASSSVTGFGQPQHF.

The chain joins TRBV29-1 to TRBJ1-1; D uncertain. CDR3 length equals 11 residues. In germline, CDR1 is SQVTM, CDR2 ANQGSEA. Trimming pared 3 bases from V and 10 bases from J, leaving 12 bases between. The CDR3 sequence: CSVDLQSGAFF. The CDR3 region has the DNA TGCAGCGTTGATCTCCAAAGCGGAGCTTTCTTT.

There are a few counts of this clone. The chain combines TRBV29-1 with TRBJ2-7, with TRBD1 matching 11 bases. Germline V lookup: CDR1 SQVTM, CDR2 ANQGSEA. The CDR3 consists of 13 residues. J gave up 4 bases and V 6 bases, and 5 bases lay outside the gene matches. The CDR3 DNA is TGCAGCGTCCGGACAGGGGGCGGTTACGAGCAGTACTTC. Protein sequence: CSVRTGGGYEQYF.

The genes are TRBV15 and TRBJ1-2; unclear D gene. This CDR3 has 14 amino acids. Trimming removed 0 bases at V and 10 bases at J, with 15 bases between. Per germline, CDR1 LNHNV and CDR2 YYDKDF (reference sequence). This chain's CDR3 is CATSRDRSGGIYTF. DNA for the CDR3: TGTGCCACCAGCAGAGATAGGAGTGGCGGGATCTACACCTTC.

V usage is TRBV2 and J usage is TRBJ2-5; D is undetermined. Per the germline V gene, CDR1 is SNHLY and CDR2 is FYNNEI. The germline V and J ends were trimmed by 6 bases and 2 bases, with 4 bases remaining between them. This CDR3 is built from 11 residues. The CDR3 region has the DNA TGTGCCAGCAGACAGCAAGAGACCCAGTACTTC. Its translation: CASRQQETQYF.

This chain joins TRBV4-1 and TRBJ2-5, with 9 positions matching TRBD2. The CDR3 covers 19 residues. V lost 1 base and J lost 4; bases outside the gene matches: 16. CDR1 is MGHRA, CDR2 YSYEKL, per germline. The CDR3 loop is CASSQVRLAASRGGETQYF. CDR3 coding DNA: TGCGCCAGCAGCCAAGTTAGACTAGCGGCTAGTCGTGGGGGAGAGACCCAGTACTTC.

The chain recombines TRBV29-1 with TRBJ2-5, with D perhaps TRBD1 or TRBD2 (5 bases each). Trimming removed 2 bases from V and 5 bases from J, with 9 bases in between. This CDR3 is built from 12 residues. Germline V gene lookup returns CDR1 SQVTM and CDR2 ANQGSEA. The CDR3 DNA follows: TGCAGCGTTGAATTGGGGACCGAGACCCAGTACTTC. Translated: CSVELGTETQYF.

The J gene is TRBJ2-1, the V gene TRBV4-2; 9 nucleotides line up with TRBD2. The CDR3 totals 16 residues. Germline trimming cut 0 bases from V and 6 bases from J; bases unmatched to any gene: 6. Germline V gene data show CDR1 as LGHNA and CDR2 as YNFKEQ. CDR3 in amino acids: CASSQDRGLAFNEQFF. The CDR3 DNA sequence: TGTGCCAGCAGCCAAGATCGGGGACTAGCTTTCAATGAGCAGTTCTTC.

The chain combines TRBV27 with TRBJ1-2, with TRBD1 as a possible D gene (5 bases). The V end was cut by 3 bases, the J end by 5 bases, with 10 bases between. The CDR3 runs to 13 residues. Germline V gene data show CDR1 as MNHEY and CDR2 as SMNVEV (reference sequence). This chain's CDR3 is CASSFRVGYGYTF. As DNA, the CDR3 is TGTGCCAGCAGTTTCAGGGTCGGGTATGGCTACACCTTC.

The chain recombines TRBV5-1 with TRBJ1-1; D remains unclear. Germline V gene sequence: CDR1 SGHRS, CDR2 YFSETQ. The CDR3 is 16 residues long. V was trimmed by 1 base and J by 1 base, leaving 14 bases between them. CDR3 protein: CASSLFSTDTNTEAFF. CDR3 bases: TGCGCCAGCAGCTTGTTCTCGACTGACACGAACACTGAAGCTTTCTTT.

Ten or more counts support this clone. The CDR3 DNA follows: TGCGCCAGCAGCTTGACAGAAGAGACCCAGTACTTC. Amino acids: CASSLTEETQYF. The chain carries TRBV5-1 and TRBJ2-5, with D unclear. CDR1 and CDR2 (germline): SGHRS, YFSETQ. V was shortened by 1 base and J by 3 bases, with 4 bases between the two germline ends. The CDR3 length is 12 residues.

This clone came up a few times. The chain couples TRBV4-1 to TRBJ2-3, with a weak D call TRBD2 (5 bases). This CDR3 contains 17 residues. CDR1 and CDR2 from the germline V gene are MGHRA and YSYEKL. V gave up 4 bases and J gave up 1 base, with 18 bases separating them. CDR3 in DNA: TGCGCCAGCAGCCGGGCCGGACTGGTAGTGCGCACAGATACGCAGTATTTT. The encoded protein is CASSRAGLVVRTDTQYF.

This clone was counted between two and nine times. This sequence joins TRBV25-1 and TRBJ1-2; D is uncertain. CDR3 length: 18 residues. Germline loops: CDR1 MGHDK, CDR2 SYGVNS. Deletions cut 3 bases from V and 1 base from J, with 21 bases between. For the CDR3, the DNA is TGTGCCAGCAGTGAGGGTGAGGCAGCGACTCACCTTAACTATGGCTACACCTTC. Protein: CASSEGEAATHLNYGYTF.

The chain couples TRBV2 to TRBJ1-2; D may be TRBD1 (5 bases). The CDR3 contains 15 residues. Deletions cut 2 bases from V and 4 bases from J, with 14 bases between. From germline, CDR1 is SNHLY and CDR2 FYNNEI. The CDR3, as DNA: TGTGCCAGCAGTGAACGGGGCAGGACTTCCTATGGCTACACCTTC. Translating it yields CASSERGRTSYGYTF.

This chain links TRBV30 with TRBJ1-4, with 7 bases aligning to TRBD1. V was pared by 4 bases and J by 5 bases, with 1 base of the junction left unmatched. There are 12 residues in the CDR3. In germline, CDR1 is GTSNPN, CDR2 SVGIG (reference sequence). CDR3 protein: CAWKGGNEKLFF. The CDR3 DNA reads as TGTGCCTGGAAAGGGGGCAATGAAAAACTGTTTTTT.

The gene calls are TRBV29-1 and TRBJ2-6, with a possible D match to TRBD2 (5 bases). The CDR3 totals 15 residues. Germline CDR1 is SQVTM and CDR2 is ANQGSEA. V was cut by 0 bases and J by 2 bases, with 8 bases left in between. Here the CDR3 DNA reads TGCAGCGTTGAAGAAACCGGGGCTGGGGCCAACGTCCTGACTTTC. Translation: CSVEETGAGANVLTF. Complete variable domain (other parts from reference TRBV29-1 and TRBJ2-6): SAVISQKPSRDICQRGTSLTIQCQVDSQVTMMFWYRQQPGQSLTLIATANQGSEATYESGFVIDKFPISRPNLTFSTLTVSNMSPEDSSIYLCSVEETGAGANVLTFGAGSRLTVL.

This sequence joins TRBV6-1 and TRBJ2-4, with D unclear. The CDR3 length is 14 residues. The germline CDR1 and CDR2 sequences are MNHNS and SASEGT. Between the trimmed V and J ends, which lost 3 bases and 6 bases, there was a span of 12 bases. The CDR3: CASSDGSVGNIQYF. The CDR3 DNA reads as TGTGCCAGCAGTGACGGTAGTGTTGGAAACATTCAGTACTTC.

This clone has just a few counts. The chain is built from TRBV6-5 and TRBJ1-5; D is possibly TRBD1 (6 bases). The CDR3 runs to 15 residues. Germline V CDR1 and CDR2: MNHEY, SVGAGI. V lost 6 bases to trimming and J lost 4 bases, with 16 bases between them. This CDR3 reads CASRLGTQQNQPQHF. The CDR3 nucleotides read TGTGCCAGCAGACTCGGGACACAACAAAATCAGCCCCAGCATTTT.

The chain joins TRBV2 to TRBJ2-3; TRBD2 agrees at 9 bases. The germline gives CDR1 SNHLY, CDR2 FYNNEI. Losses at the gene ends were 7 bases for V and 5 bases for J; bases not matched to a gene: 7. This CDR3 spans 14 amino acids. CDR3 in DNA: TGTGCCAGCAACCGGGGGACTAGCTTAGATACGCAGTATTTT. The encoded protein is CASNRGTSLDTQYF.

The genes are TRBV20-1 and TRBJ2-3, with D perhaps TRBD2 (5 bases). V lost 6 bases to trimming and J lost 6 bases, with 10 bases between them. The germline V gene encodes CDR1 DFQATT and CDR2 SNEGSKA (reference sequence). CDR3 length equals 11 residues. In DNA, the CDR3 is TGCAGTGCGATCACTAGGGATACGCAGTATTTT. It codes for CSAITRDTQYF.

The rearrangement links TRBV6-5 to TRBJ1-5; D call uncertain. Trimming removed 8 bases from V and 1 base from J, with 3 bases in between. Germline loops: CDR1 MNHEY, CDR2 SVGAGI. The CDR3 loop spans 11 amino acids. The CDR3 nucleotides read TGTGCCAGCGGGAGCAATCAGCCCCAGCATTTT. Residues: CASGSNQPQHF.

CDR3 residues: CAWTGQGRYEQYF. Here the CDR3 DNA reads TGTGCCTGGACCGGACAGGGACGCTACGAGCAGTACTTC. The chain joins TRBV30 to TRBJ2-7, with 8 bases fitting TRBD1. V lost 4 bases and J lost 3; bases outside the gene matches: 5. Germline CDR1 and CDR2: GTSNPN and SVGIG (reference sequence). The CDR3 has 13 amino acids.

The table lists this clone with a few counts. The CDR3 loop is CASRPSGSSTDTQYF. The CDR3 nucleotides read TGCGCCAGCAGACCTAGCGGCTCGAGCACAGATACGCAGTATTTT. The chain joins TRBV5-1 to TRBJ2-3; 7 positions agree with TRBD2. With V trimmed by 5 bases and J by 0 bases, 6 bases remained unmatched. This CDR3 comprises 15 residues. Germline loops: CDR1 SGHRS, CDR2 YFSETQ. Variable domain in full (rest from reference TRBV5-1 and TRBJ2-3): KAGVTQTPRYLIKTRGQQVTLSCSPISGHRSVSWYQQTPGQGLQFLFEYFSETQRNKGNFPGRFSGRQFSNSRSEMNVSTLELGDSALYLCASRPSGSSTDTQYFGPGTRLTVL.